This TCR beta chain is from a study of T-cell memory formation after mild COVID-19. Study-level information: TCR clusters were mostly confined to one donor each.

TCRdb analysed the 5' RACE reads with MiXCR anew, one entry per CDR3 protein. The sample has hundreds of thousands of distinct CDR3 sequences, roughly 18% seen once. The CDR3 totals 16 residues. V lost 3 bases to trimming and J lost 4 bases, with 16 bases between them. Germline values: CDR1 SSHAT, CDR2 FNYEAQ (reference sequence). General observations from the study: Clones that contracted from day 15 to 85 were balanced CD4/CD8, while later expanders leaned CD4+.

This clonotype was detected a few times. Antigen unknown. The chain recombines TRBV7-7 with TRBJ2-1; D might be TRBD2 (5 bases). Sequencing was performed on PBMCs or a T cell subset sorted from them (not recorded which). The origin of this receptor is an adult woman who had mild COVID-19 (a few samples of this study predate the infection). Cell type and time point are not known. CDR3 DNA sequence: TGTGCCAGCAGCTTCTTACTAGGCCCTGAATACAATGAGCAGTTCTTC. Translation: CASSFLLGPEYNEQFF.